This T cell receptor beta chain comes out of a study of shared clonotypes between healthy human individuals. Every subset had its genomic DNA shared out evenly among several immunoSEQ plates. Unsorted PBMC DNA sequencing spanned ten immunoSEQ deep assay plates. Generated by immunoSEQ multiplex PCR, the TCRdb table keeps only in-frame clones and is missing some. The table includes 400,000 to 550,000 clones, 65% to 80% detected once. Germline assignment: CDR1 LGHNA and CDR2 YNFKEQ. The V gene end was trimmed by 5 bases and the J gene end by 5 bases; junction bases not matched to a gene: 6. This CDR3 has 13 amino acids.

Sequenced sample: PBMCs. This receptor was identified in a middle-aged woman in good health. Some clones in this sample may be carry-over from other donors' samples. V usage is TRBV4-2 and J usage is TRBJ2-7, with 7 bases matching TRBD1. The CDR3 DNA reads TGTGCCAGCAGCGATACAGGGGACCACGAGCAGTACTTC. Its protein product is CASSDTGDHEQYF.